A selection of T cell receptor beta chains follows, all from one sample in a study of regulatory T cells in long-lasting Graves disease. One entry per CDR3 protein results from TCRdb running MiXCR on the multiplex PCR reads. Among about 220,000 distinct CDR3 sequences, around 19% were seen once, and the ten largest hold 12%. The same data also went into a second study, on T cells in Graves' hyperthyroidism and ophthalmopathy.

The specimen comprised peripheral blood mononuclear cells (PBMCs), sampled at new diagnosis, from a patient treated with antithyroid drugs. The receptors stem from a woman under 40 with Graves disease. The CDR3 runs from the conserved cysteine through the conserved F or W. The order of the fields is clone size, V gene, J gene, D gene, CDR3 protein, CDR3 DNA. The D gene is left open where the match is weak. The listing skips clone size in some rows; elsewhere it reads once, few, many or a size class.

many	TRBV6-5	TRBJ1-1	.	CASSYGENTEAFF	TGTGCCAGCAGTTACGGAGAGAACACTGAAGCTTTCTTT
many	TRBV6-1	TRBJ1-4	.	CASSDGAGGPSEKLFF	TGTGCCAGCAGTGATGGGGCCGGGGGGCCGAGTGAAAAACTGTTTTTT
.	TRBV9	TRBJ2-7	.	CASRSPGPSSIAYEQYF	TGTGCCAGCAGATCTCCCGGGCCTTCATCGATAGCCTACGAGCAGTACTTC
many	TRBV20-1	TRBJ2-7	.	CSARDPRGESSYEQYF	TGCAGTGCTAGAGATCCCCGAGGTGAAAGCTCCTACGAGCAGTACTTC
many	TRBV28	TRBJ2-7	.	CASRPGTAPYEQYF	TGTGCCAGCAGGCCCGGGACTGCCCCCTACGAGCAGTACTTC
.	TRBV30	TRBJ2-2	TRBD2	CAWSAGTINTGELFF	TGTGCCTGGAGCGCCGGGACTATAAACACCGGGGAGCTGTTTTTT
many	TRBV7-9	TRBJ1-6	TRBD1	CASSLGRPGQAISPLHF	TGTGCCAGCAGCTTGGGCCGACCCGGACAGGCAATTTCACCCCTCCACTTT
many	TRBV13	TRBJ1-1	TRBD1	CASSFTRDRGRNTEAFF	TGTGCCAGCAGCTTTACCCGGGACAGGGGGCGGAACACTGAAGCTTTCTTT
many	TRBV5-5	TRBJ2-7	TRBD1	CASTMLGGSDEQYF	TGTGCCAGCACCATGTTAGGGGGCTCGGACGAGCAGTACTTC
.	TRBV6-1	TRBJ2-3	.	CASGGQGTDTQYF	TGTGCCAGCGGGGGGCAGGGGACAGATACGCAGTATTTT
many	TRBV10-3	TRBJ1-2	TRBD1	CAISEWSGTANRPWYGYTF	TGTGCCATCAGTGAGTGGTCAGGGACAGCCAACCGCCCTTGGTATGGCTACACCTTC
.	TRBV19	TRBJ2-2	.	CASSIVQGANTGELFF	TGTGCCAGTAGTATAGTACAGGGAGCGAACACCGGGGAGCTGTTTTTT
many	TRBV20-1	TRBJ1-1	.	CSASLPTMNTEAFF	TGCAGTGCTAGTCTCCCGACTATGAACACTGAAGCTTTCTTT
.	TRBV11-1	TRBJ2-5	.	CASSSRTGQETQYF	TGTGCCAGCAGCTCCCGGACGGGACAAGAGACCCAGTACTTC
many	TRBV2	TRBJ2-7	TRBD1	CASRGDRGKLYEQYF	TGTGCCAGCAGGGGGGACAGGGGGAAACTCTACGAGCAGTACTTC
many	TRBV2	TRBJ1-1	TRBD1	CASSEARTGGRTEAFF	TGTGCCAGCAGTGAAGCGAGGACAGGGGGAAGGACTGAAGCTTTCTTT
few	TRBV11-2	TRBJ2-5	.	CASSLEKETQYF	TGTGCCAGCAGCTTAGAAAAAGAGACCCAGTACTTC
few	TRBV5-4	TRBJ2-3	.	CASSGRTGTDTQYF	TGTGCCAGCAGCGGTCGGACAGGCACAGATACGCAGTATTTT
many	TRBV7-3	TRBJ1-2	.	CASSLGQFTVTF	TGTGCCAGCAGCTTAGGACAGTTTACAGTCACCTTC
.	TRBV11-1	TRBJ2-5	.	CASSLAGNPGETQYF	TGTGCCAGCAGCTTGGCAGGGAACCCGGGGGAGACCCAGTACTTC
.	TRBV3-1	TRBJ2-4	.	CASSQGQGGRYIQYF	TGTGCCAGCAGCCAAGGGCAGGGAGGCCGTTACATTCAGTACTTC
.	TRBV10-3	TRBJ2-7	.	CAIARDPSSYEQYF	TGTGCCATTGCCCGGGACCCGAGCTCCTACGAGCAGTACTTC
many	TRBV12-3/TRBV12-4	TRBJ1-2	TRBD1	CASSPGVGGYPYGYTF	TGTGCCAGCAGTCCCGGGGTAGGGGGCTACCCCTATGGCTACACCTTC
many	TRBV20-1	TRBJ2-3	.	CSARGGASTDTQYF	TGCAGTGCTAGAGGGGGGGCGAGCACAGATACGCAGTATTTT
many	TRBV3-1	TRBJ2-3	TRBD2	CASSQESLAGGYRDTQYF	TGTGCCAGCAGCCAAGAAAGTCTAGCGGGGGGTTATCGAGATACGCAGTATTTT
many	TRBV20-1	TRBJ2-1	TRBD2	CSASRTGTSEYNEQFF	TGCAGTGCTAGTAGGACGGGGACTAGCGAGTACAATGAGCAGTTCTTC
few	TRBV6-1	TRBJ1-5	TRBD1	CASSAGTGRGRGNQPQHF	TGTGCCAGCAGCGCCGGGACAGGGAGGGGCAGGGGCAATCAGCCCCAGCATTTT
many	TRBV7-9	TRBJ2-2	.	CASSFGGRNTGELFF	TGTGCCAGCAGCTTTGGGGGGCGGAACACCGGGGAGCTGTTTTTT
.	TRBV5-6	TRBJ1-5	TRBD1	CASSWRQGGVSQPQHF	TGTGCCAGCAGCTGGCGACAGGGAGGGGTCAGTCAGCCCCAGCATTTT
many	TRBV7-2	TRBJ2-5	TRBD2	CASSLFRTSGETQYF	TGTGCCAGCAGCTTGTTCAGGACTAGCGGAGAGACCCAGTACTTC
.	TRBV11-2	TRBJ2-1	TRBD2	CASSPVGRASYNEQFF	TGTGCCAGCAGTCCCGTCGGGAGGGCCTCCTACAATGAGCAGTTCTTC
.	TRBV20-1	TRBJ2-3	.	CSASVVDTQYF	TGCAGTGCTTCTGTAGTGGATACGCAGTATTTT
many	TRBV9	TRBJ2-2	TRBD1	CASSPRTGGTGELFF	TGTGCCAGCAGCCCCAGGACAGGGGGCACCGGGGAGCTGTTTTTT
many	TRBV20-1	TRBJ2-5	TRBD2	CSARGGLAGEYETQYF	TGCAGTGCTCGGGGTGGGCTAGCGGGAGAGTATGAGACCCAGTACTTC
many	TRBV6-1	TRBJ2-5	.	CASTKGAQETQYF	TGTGCCAGTACTAAAGGGGCGCAAGAGACCCAGTACTTC
many	TRBV20-1	TRBJ2-2	TRBD2	CSAKGEASGRDTGELFF	TGCAGTGCTAAGGGGGAGGCTAGCGGGAGGGACACCGGGGAGCTGTTTTTT
many	TRBV15	TRBJ2-3	.	CATSRGASQFTDTQYF	TGTGCCACCAGCAGAGGGGCCTCCCAATTCACAGATACGCAGTATTTT
many	TRBV7-2	TRBJ2-4	TRBD2	CASSLGSPRGGGAKNIQYF	TGTGCCAGCAGCTTAGGATCCCCAAGGGGCGGGGGGGCCAAAAACATTCAGTACTTC
.	TRBV2	TRBJ2-2	TRBD1	CASLGQSFNTGELFF	TGTGCCAGCTTGGGACAGAGTTTCAACACCGGGGAGCTGTTTTTT
many	TRBV9	TRBJ1-6	.	CASSVGSGPLHF	TGTGCCAGCAGCGTAGGTTCGGGACCCCTCCACTTT
few	TRBV2	TRBJ2-3	TRBD2	CASSPSPILAESTDTQYF	TGTGCCAGCAGCCCTTCCCCAATACTAGCGGAGAGCACAGATACGCAGTATTTT
many	TRBV9	TRBJ1-1	.	CASSVEQHTEAFF	TGTGCCAGCAGCGTAGAGCAGCACACTGAAGCTTTCTTT
many	TRBV2	TRBJ2-1	TRBD2	CASSDGGSFSNEQFF	TGTGCCAGCAGTGACGGCGGGAGTTTTTCCAATGAGCAGTTCTTC
few	TRBV7-2	TRBJ2-3	TRBD2	CASSLAPRAGGGTDTQYF	TGTGCCAGCAGCTTAGCCCCGAGAGCGGGGGGTGGTACAGATACGCAGTATTTT
many	TRBV19	TRBJ1-5	.	CASSSQGGSNQPQHF	TGTGCCAGTAGTAGCCAAGGAGGGAGCAATCAGCCCCAGCATTTT
many	TRBV30	TRBJ1-1	.	CAWSVTRSNTEAFF	TGTGCCTGGAGTGTAACTCGCTCGAACACTGAAGCTTTCTTT
.	TRBV6-2/TRBV6-3	TRBJ2-3	.	CATAGQSDTQYF	TGTGCCACCGCGGGACAGTCAGATACGCAGTATTTT
many	TRBV20-1	TRBJ2-1	TRBD1	CSPKQGLGEQFF	TGCAGTCCGAAACAGGGGCTTGGTGAGCAGTTCTTC
many	TRBV12-3/TRBV12-4	TRBJ1-1	.	CASSPDGRADTEAFF	TGTGCCAGCAGTCCCGACGGTCGGGCGGACACTGAAGCTTTCTTT
many	TRBV18	TRBJ2-3	.	CASSPAGTGDTQYF	TGTGCCAGCTCACCGGCCGGTACGGGGGATACGCAGTATTTT
many	TRBV14	TRBJ2-5	.	CASSPRVTETQYF	TGTGCCAGCAGCCCTAGGGTGACAGAGACCCAGTACTTC
.	TRBV6-2/TRBV6-3	TRBJ1-4	.	CASSENQGVNEKLFF	TGTGCCAGCAGTGAGAATCAGGGCGTTAATGAAAAACTGTTTTTT
many	TRBV7-9	TRBJ2-7	TRBD1	CASSNRGGEQYF	TGTGCCAGCAGTAACAGGGGTGGCGAGCAGTACTTC
many	TRBV2	TRBJ2-7	.	CASSGGQAGIYEQYF	TGTGCCAGCAGCGGAGGACAGGCGGGGATCTACGAGCAGTACTTC